The clone carrying this T cell receptor (beta chain) appeared many times. TCRdb re-called the 5' RACE reads through MiXCR, storing one row per CDR3 protein. The sample lists 600,000 to 800,000 distinct CDR3 sequences, about 20% seen once, with 4% to 5.5% in the top ten. These data belong to a study of identical twins. Germline CDR1 reads SGHTA; CDR2 reads FQGNSA. The CDR3 spans 13 residues. The germline V and J ends were trimmed by 5 bases and 6 bases, with 11 bases remaining between them. The sample was also linked to a second study, of T cells expressing NK-cell markers. From that study: In a few donors, dominant clonotypes made up 28.3-60.1% of CD3+CD56-NKG2C+ cells.

The source of this sequence is a woman younger than 35 in good health. This rearrangement joins TRBV7-2 to TRBJ2-1; D is tentatively TRBD1 or TRBD2 (5 bases each). The sequencing input was PBMCs. The CDR3 protein is CASSPGPLNEQFF. The CDR3 nucleotides read TGTGCCAGCAGCCCGGGACCGCTCAATGAGCAGTTCTTC.